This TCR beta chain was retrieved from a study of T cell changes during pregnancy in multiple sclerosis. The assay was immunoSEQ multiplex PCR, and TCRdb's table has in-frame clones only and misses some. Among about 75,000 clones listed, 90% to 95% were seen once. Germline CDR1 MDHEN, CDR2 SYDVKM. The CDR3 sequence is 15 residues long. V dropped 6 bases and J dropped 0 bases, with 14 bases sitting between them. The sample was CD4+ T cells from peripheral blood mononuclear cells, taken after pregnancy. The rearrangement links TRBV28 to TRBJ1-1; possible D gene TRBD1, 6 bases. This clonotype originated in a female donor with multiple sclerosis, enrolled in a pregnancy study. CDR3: CASRPPDRLNTEAFF. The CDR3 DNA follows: TGTGCCAGCAGACCACCCGACAGGCTGAACACTGAAGCTTTCTTT.